Listed here are 20 T cell receptor beta chains from one sample, sequenced in a study of T-cell reconstitution after alpha-beta-depleted transplantation in children. Molecular barcoding with unique molecular identifiers was used for the TCRbeta library. Via MiXCR, TCRdb re-called the PCR reads, giving one row per CDR3 protein. The top ten hold about 2.6% of the sample, which has approximately 230,000 distinct CDR3 sequences, roughly 26% seen once. The sequenced sample was PBMCs, obtained before TCRalphabeta/CD19-depleted stem cell transplant. Receptor source: a girl aged 2 to 10 with Fanconi anemia, due to receive a stem cell transplant.

The chain combines TRBV15 with TRBJ2-2; 11 bases are a match to TRBD2. The V segment lost 1 base and the J segment 4 bases; nucleotides outside the gene matches: 2. There are 16 residues in the CDR3. The V gene's germline CDR1 is LNHNV and CDR2 YYDKDF (reference sequence). The CDR3, as DNA: TGTGCCACCAGCAGAGGACTAGCGGGGAGCACCGGGGAGCTGTTTTTT. Protein sequence: CATSRGLAGSTGELFF.

This clonotype was picked up a small number of times. This chain joins TRBV29-1 and TRBJ2-7, with TRBD1 matching over 7 bases. V gave up 1 base and J gave up 2 bases; unmatched junction bases: 5. The CDR3 contains 14 residues. Looked up from germline, CDR1 is SQVTM and CDR2 is ANQGSEA. This CDR3 reads CSVEGPGGAYEQYF. For the CDR3, the DNA is TGCAGCGTTGAAGGTCCAGGGGGTGCCTACGAGCAGTACTTC.

This sequence joins TRBV6-4 and TRBJ2-5; 7 bases map to TRBD2. Germline CDR1 MRHNA, CDR2 SNTAGT. The length of the CDR3 is 14 residues. V trimming: 8 bases; J trimming: 2 bases; junction bases outside the gene matches: 8. CDR3 nucleotides: TGTGCCAGCCTGACGGGGGGAAAACAAGAGACCCAGTACTTC. Translated, it gives CASLTGGKQETQYF.

The V call is TRBV18, the J call TRBJ2-7, with 10 bases identical to TRBD1. J was trimmed by 4 bases and V by 4 bases; bases with no gene match: 22. The CDR3 totals 20 residues. Germline V CDR1 and CDR2: KGHSH, LQKENI. For the CDR3, the DNA is TGTGCCAGCTCACGAGGACAGGGGGGCGCTTATCAGTACCTATATTACGAGCAGTACTTC. It specifies CASSRGQGGAYQYLYYEQYF.

This clonotype was picked up a small number of times. V and J are TRBV25-1 and TRBJ1-1; a possible D gene is TRBD1 (6 bases). Trimming pared 7 bases from V and 3 bases from J, leaving 27 bases between. Germline assignment: CDR1 MGHDK and CDR2 SYGVNS. The CDR3 covers 18 residues. For the CDR3, the DNA is TGTGCCAGCACCCCCCTGGACAGTGCCAGAGATAGGGACACTGAAGCTTTCTTT. Its translation: CASTPLDSARDRDTEAFF. Looking up the rest from reference TRBV25-1 and TRBJ1-1 gives the full variable domain: EADIYQTPRYLVIGTGKKITLECSQTMGHDKMYWYQQDPGMELHLIHYSYGVNSTEKGDLSSESTVSRIRTEHFPLTLESARPSHTSQYLCASTPLDSARDRDTEAFFGQGTRLTVV.

The gene calls are TRBV2 and TRBJ2-7; tentatively, D is TRBD2 (6 bases). Germline V lookup: CDR1 SNHLY, CDR2 FYNNEI. The CDR3 loop spans 14 amino acids. V was cut by 6 bases and J by 3 bases, with 15 bases left in between. The CDR3 sequence is CASSFGDGSYEQYF. The CDR3 DNA sequence: TGTGCCAGCAGCTTCGGAGACGGGAGCTACGAGCAGTACTTC.

CDR3 region: CASSFVGAVQETQYF. CDR3 bases: TGTGCCAGCAGTTTTGTTGGGGCGGTCCAAGAGACCCAGTACTTC. This sequence joins TRBV28 and TRBJ2-5; possible D gene TRBD1, 5 bases. CDR3 length equals 15 residues. Germline lookup yields CDR1 MDHEN and CDR2 SYDVKM. V was cut by 3 bases and J by 1 base, with 12 bases left in between.

Ten or more counts support this clonotype. The genes are TRBV29-1 and TRBJ2-1; TRBD2 matches 7 bases. The germline CDR1 and CDR2 sequences are SQVTM and ANQGSEA. The CDR3 length is 12 residues. Germline trimming cut 3 bases from V and 7 bases from J; bases unmatched to any gene: 3. Written as DNA, the CDR3 is TGCAGCGTTGAGGGACTATTTAATGAGCAGTTCTTC. This sequence encodes CSVEGLFNEQFF.

This clonotype was recorded at least ten times. The gene calls are TRBV7-2 and TRBJ2-1; 9 bases align to TRBD2. V gave up 1 base and J gave up 7 bases; unmatched junction bases: 8. There are 16 residues in the CDR3. Germline V gene lookup returns CDR1 SGHTA and CDR2 FQGNSA. The CDR3 DNA is TGTGCCAGCAGCTTAGTGGCTAGCGGGGTTGGGAATGAGCAGTTCTTC. The encoded protein is CASSLVASGVGNEQFF.

This clonotype was found many times. The chain joins TRBV10-2 to TRBJ2-1; tentative D call: TRBD2 (6 bases). Between the trimmed V and J ends, which lost 3 bases and 4 bases, there was a span of 10 bases. The CDR3 length is 14 residues. Germline V gives CDR1 WSHSY, CDR2 SAAADI. CDR3 amino acids: CASSDSGGYNEQFF. CDR3 in DNA: TGCGCCAGCAGTGATAGCGGAGGTTACAATGAGCAGTTCTTC.

Concerning this clonotype itself: At one end the junction does not follow the germline gene, possibly because of a read error. V and J are TRBV12-3 or TRBV12-4 and TRBJ2-2; 8 nucleotides agree with TRBD2. The CDR3 runs 19 residues. In nucleotides, the CDR3 is TGTGCCTGCAGTAAACAATTGACTAGCGACCACCTACCACGCGGGGAGCTGTTTTTT. It codes for CACSKQLTSDHLPRGELFF.

By frequency in the sample, this clonotype is medium-sized. The J gene is TRBJ2-5, the V gene TRBV10-3; 7 bases agree with TRBD1. V lost 10 bases and J lost 5; bases outside the gene matches: 4. The CDR3 spans 11 residues. In germline, CDR1 is ENHRY, CDR2 SYGVKD. The CDR3 here is CASKDRETQYF. In DNA form, the CDR3 reads TGTGCCAGTAAGGACAGGGAGACCCAGTACTTC.

This clonotype was counted between two and nine times. The CDR3 DNA reads TGCGCCAGCAGCTTGTATTCGGGGGGCCCTTGGGACGACGAGCAGTACTTC. Protein sequence: CASSLYSGGPWDDEQYF. The chain has TRBV5-1 and TRBJ2-7, with D possibly matching TRBD2 (7 bases). The length of the CDR3 is 17 residues. The germline V and J ends were trimmed by 1 base and 5 bases, with 22 bases remaining between them. Germline loops: CDR1 SGHRS, CDR2 YFSETQ.

This chain connects TRBV30 to TRBJ2-3; a possible D gene is TRBD2 (7 bases). V was trimmed by 8 bases and J by 2 bases, leaving 20 bases between them. This CDR3 spans 15 amino acids. Per germline, CDR1 GTSNPN and CDR2 SVGIG (reference sequence). CDR3 sequence reads: CAVTVGGGFTDTQYF. The CDR3 DNA sequence: TGTGCCGTAACGGTGGGGGGGGGCTTCACAGATACGCAGTATTTT.

V and J are TRBV6-1 and TRBJ2-7; TRBD2 matches at 11 bases. V trimming: 8 bases; J trimming: 0 bases; junction bases outside the gene matches: 9. The CDR3 is 16 residues long. The V gene's germline CDR1 is MNHNS and CDR2 SASEGT. CDR3 DNA sequence: TGTGCCAGCGCGGGGACTAGCGGACTTCCCTCCTACGAGCAGTACTTC. Protein product: CASAGTSGLPSYEQYF.

This clonotype was observed at least ten times. The chain recombines TRBV5-5 with TRBJ2-7; D ambiguous. This CDR3 contains 13 residues. V dropped 4 bases and J dropped 2 bases, with 10 bases sitting between them. CDR1 is SGHKS, CDR2 YYEKEE, per germline (reference sequence). CDR3 DNA sequence: TGTGCCAGCAGCCTGACACCAACCTACGAGCAGTACTTC. Its translation: CASSLTPTYEQYF.

This clonotype was detected ten times or more. An end of the junction differs from the germline gene, which may be a read error. The chain combines TRBV12-3 or TRBV12-4 with TRBJ2-5, with D possibly being TRBD1 (7 bases). The CDR3 extends over 15 amino acids. The CDR3 spells CASSLGGGVWETQYF. The CDR3 DNA reads TGTGCCAGCAGCTTAGGAGGGGGCGTTTGGGAGACCCAGTACTTC.

This clonotype was found many times. This rearrangement joins TRBV6-4 to TRBJ2-3; a possible D gene is TRBD2 (7 bases). Between the trimmed V and J ends, which lost 2 bases and 2 bases, there was a span of 8 bases. CDR3 length: 14 amino acids. CDR1 is MRHNA, CDR2 SNTAGT, per germline. The CDR3 here is CASSDGGATDTQYF. CDR3 in DNA: TGTGCCAGCAGTGACGGGGGGGCCACAGATACGCAGTATTTT.

This clonotype was counted only a few times. V is TRBV7-8 and J is TRBJ2-1; D possibly corresponds to TRBD1 (6 bases). The CDR3 totals 17 residues. Trimming cost V 3 bases and J 2 bases, with 17 bases left between them. Looked up from germline, CDR1 is SGHVS and CDR2 is FQNEAQ. The CDR3 region is CASSLWHGKGAYNEQFF. DNA of the CDR3: TGTGCCAGCAGCTTGTGGCACGGCAAGGGGGCCTACAATGAGCAGTTCTTC.

Ten or more counts support this clonotype. V is TRBV12-3 or TRBV12-4 and J is TRBJ2-7; 10 bases align to TRBD1. The CDR3 covers 14 residues. V lost 3 bases, J lost 3 bases, and 2 bases stayed unmatched. The CDR3 region is CASSFWDRGYEQYF. CDR3 bases: TGTGCCAGCAGTTTCTGGGACAGGGGCTACGAGCAGTACTTC.